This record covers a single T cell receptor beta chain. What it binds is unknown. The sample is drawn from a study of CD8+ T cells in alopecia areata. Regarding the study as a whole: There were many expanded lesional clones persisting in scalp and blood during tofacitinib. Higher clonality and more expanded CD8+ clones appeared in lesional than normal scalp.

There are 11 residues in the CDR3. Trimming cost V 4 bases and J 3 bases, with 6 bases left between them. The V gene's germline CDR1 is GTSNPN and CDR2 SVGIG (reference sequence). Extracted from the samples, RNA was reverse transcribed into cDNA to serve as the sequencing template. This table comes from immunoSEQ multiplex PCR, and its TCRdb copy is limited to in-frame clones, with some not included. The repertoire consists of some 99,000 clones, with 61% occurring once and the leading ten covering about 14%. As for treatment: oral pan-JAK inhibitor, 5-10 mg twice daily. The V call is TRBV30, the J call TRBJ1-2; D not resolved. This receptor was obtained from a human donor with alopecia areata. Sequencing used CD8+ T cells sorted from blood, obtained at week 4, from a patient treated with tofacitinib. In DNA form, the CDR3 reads TGTGCCTGGATTTCTTACTATGGCTACACCTTC. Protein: CAWISYYGYTF.